The 23 T cell receptor beta chains reported below all come from one sample, sequenced in a study of T cell responses to AZD1222 COVID-19 vaccine (dated by TCRdb to about 2021). The sample's time point label, decoded: about 28 days (+/-7) after the second vaccine dose. Receptor amplification or capture employed the immunoSEQ multiplex PCR assay. TCRdb limited this immuneACCESS table to in-frame rearrangements with V and J called. A share of clones is missing; checked studies link under half to unresolved V genes, and the rest is unexplained. This sample comprises over 150,000 clones, approximately 88% of them detected only once. Roughly 4% of the sample is in the top ten clones. The material sequenced was peripheral blood, taken 28 days after the second AZD1222 dose. Receptors originate from an adult who received the AZD1222 COVID-19 vaccine.

V gene TRBV6-5 combines with J gene TRBJ1-2, with D perhaps TRBD1 (5 bases). The ends were cut back, 9 bases at V and 3 bases at J, with 20 bases in the middle. The CDR3 contains 15 residues. CDR1 and CDR2 (germline): MNHEY, SVGAGI. DNA of the CDR3: TGTGCCAGTTCATTTGGGGAGGGGAAATACTATGGCTACACCTTC. Protein product: CASSFGEGKYYGYTF.

This clone was seen a single time. The chain combines TRBV27 with TRBJ1-2; 8 bases fit TRBD1. V was clipped by 5 bases and J by 8 bases; unmatched bases: 7. Germline CDR1 is MNHEY and CDR2 is SMNVEV (reference sequence). The CDR3 extends over 13 amino acids. For the CDR3, the DNA is TGTGCCAGCAGTCCCCGGACAGGGTGGGGCTACACCTTC. Its translation: CASSPRTGWGYTF.

V is TRBV29-1 and J is TRBJ2-3; the D gene is possibly TRBD1 (6 bases). V was cut by 7 bases and J by 3 bases, with 17 bases left in between. Germline lookup yields CDR1 SQVTM and CDR2 ANQGSEA. This CDR3 is built from 14 residues. The CDR3 sequence: CSAANRDGTDTQYF. For the CDR3, the DNA is TGCAGCGCAGCGAACAGGGACGGTACAGATACGCAGTATTTT.

The rearrangement links TRBV7-2 to TRBJ2-7; D perhaps matches TRBD1 (5 bases). The germline V gene has CDR1 SGHTA and CDR2 FQGNSA. Trimming took off 4 bases at V and 2 bases at J, with 12 bases between the two ends. The CDR3 has 14 amino acids. CDR3 sequence reads: CASSYVQGTYEQYF. Written as DNA, the CDR3 is TGTGCCAGCAGCTACGTTCAGGGCACCTACGAGCAGTACTTC.

This clone was observed a handful of times. The chain links TRBV7-2 to TRBJ2-3, with D possibly matching TRBD1 (6 bases). The V gene lost 4 bases and the J gene lost 2 bases, with 10 bases spanning the gap. Germline V gene data show CDR1 as SGHTA and CDR2 as FQGNSA. The CDR3 length is 14 residues. The CDR3 loop reads CASSSRQVTDTQYF. For the CDR3, the DNA is TGTGCCAGCAGCTCCAGACAGGTCACAGATACGCAGTATTTT.

This clone was counted a few times. The gene calls are TRBV30 and TRBJ1-1; the D gene is possibly TRBD1 (5 bases). This CDR3 comprises 14 residues. V was shortened by 0 bases and J by 7 bases, with 15 bases between the two germline ends. Germline-derived CDR1 and CDR2 are GTSNPN and SVGIG (reference sequence). The CDR3: CAWSVGRARGEAFF. DNA of the CDR3: TGTGCCTGGAGTGTAGGCAGGGCGAGGGGTGAAGCTTTCTTT.

This clone came up a few times. This chain uses TRBV5-6 with TRBJ2-2; 9 positions match TRBD2. V dropped 0 bases and J dropped 4; count of bases not matched to a gene: 7. CDR3 length equals 17 residues. Germline V gene data show CDR1 as SGHDT and CDR2 as YYEEEE. DNA of the CDR3: TGTGCCAGCAGCTTGGTTGGGCTAGCGGGACGCACCGGGGAGCTGTTTTTT. Amino acids: CASSLVGLAGRTGELFF.

The chain combines TRBV24-1 with TRBJ1-5; D unresolved. V shed 2 bases and J shed 4 bases, with 8 bases lying between them. This CDR3 comprises 14 residues. CDR1 and CDR2 (germline): KGHDR, SFDVKD. The DNA for the CDR3 is TGTGCCACCAGTGATTCGCCCGATAATCAGCCCCAGCATTTT. Translated, it gives CATSDSPDNQPQHF.

This sequence joins TRBV2 and TRBJ1-1; 7 positions match TRBD1. J lost 10 bases, V lost 6 bases, and 11 bases had no gene match. This CDR3 has 13 residues. CDR1 and CDR2 (germline): SNHLY, FYNNEI. CDR3: CASRDTGVGGAFF. CDR3 sequence (DNA): TGTGCCAGCAGGGACACAGGGGTGGGGGGAGCTTTCTTT.

CDR3 sequence (DNA): TGTGCCAGCAGCCAAAAGGGGGAGACCCAGTACTTC. Translation: CASSQKGETQYF. The chain uses TRBV3-1 (or the pseudogene TRBV3-2) and TRBJ2-5, with D possibly TRBD1 on 5 matching bases. The V gene lost 2 bases and the J gene lost 5 bases, with 6 bases spanning the gap. The CDR3 is 12 residues long. CDR1 and CDR2 from the germline V gene are LGHDT and YNNKEL (reference sequence).

The rearrangement links TRBV6-2 or TRBV6-3 to TRBJ1-2, with D possibly matching TRBD1 (5 bases). The CDR3 totals 13 residues. V was trimmed by 2 bases and J by 2 bases, leaving 6 bases between them. Germline V gives CDR1 MNHEY, CDR2 SVGEGT. The DNA for the CDR3 is TGTGCCAGCAGTTACCGACAGAACTATGGCTACACCTTC. Residues: CASSYRQNYGYTF.

The gene calls are TRBV10-2 and TRBJ2-3; D remains unclear. Germline CDR1 reads WSHSY; CDR2 reads SAAADI. This CDR3 comprises 14 residues. V was trimmed by 5 bases and J by 0 bases, leaving 9 bases between them. CDR3 coding DNA: TGCGCCAGCAGTCCCTGGCGGAGCACAGATACGCAGTATTTT. It translates to CASSPWRSTDTQYF.

J is TRBJ2-2 and V is TRBV6-1; D may be TRBD1 (6 bases). Trimming removed 3 bases from V and 5 bases from J, with 10 bases in between. CDR1 and CDR2 (germline): MNHNS, SASEGT. The CDR3 extends over 14 amino acids. The CDR3 sequence is CASSDNRVTGELFF. The CDR3 coding sequence is TGTGCCAGCAGTGATAACAGGGTTACCGGGGAGCTGTTTTTT.

The chain combines TRBV19 with TRBJ1-5, with TRBD1 matching 8 bases. The CDR3 is 14 residues long. Trimming at V came to 5 bases and at J to 5 bases, leaving 5 bases not matched to a gene. Germline V CDR1 and CDR2: LNHDA, SQIVND (reference sequence). Written as DNA, the CDR3 is TGTGCCAGTAGTTCCCGACAGGGGTATCAGCCCCAGCATTTT. Its translation is CASSSRQGYQPQHF. The full variable domain, rest sourced from reference TRBV19 and TRBJ1-5, is DGGITQSPKYLFRKEGQNVTLSCEQNLNHDAMYWYRQDPGQGLRLIYYSQIVNDFQKGDIAEGYSVSREKKESFPLTVTSAQKNPTAFYLCASSSRQGYQPQHFGDGTRLSIL.

This clone was recorded only once. V and J are TRBV30 and TRBJ1-4; no definite D call. This CDR3 has 14 amino acids. Trimming removed 3 bases from V and 0 bases from J, with 8 bases in between. Looked up from germline, CDR1 is GTSNPN and CDR2 is SVGIG (reference sequence). The DNA of the CDR3 is TGTGCCTGGAGGGCCCCGGCAACTAATGAAAAACTGTTTTTT. Its protein is CAWRAPATNEKLFF.

The gene calls are TRBV19 and TRBJ1-2, with TRBD1 matching 9 bases. The germline CDR1 and CDR2 sequences are LNHDA and SQIVND (reference sequence). This CDR3 contains 15 residues. V was clipped by 4 bases and J by 4 bases; unmatched bases: 7. Written as DNA, the CDR3 is TGTGCCAGTAGTACCCAAGGACAGGGGTTCTATGGCTACACCTTC. Encoded protein: CASSTQGQGFYGYTF.

In this sample, this clone turned up once. V and J are TRBV19 and TRBJ2-6; 12 positions agree with TRBD1. The CDR3 has 16 residues. V shed 9 bases, J shed 0 bases, and the junction held 3 bases outside the gene matches. Germline CDR1 is LNHDA and CDR2 is SQIVND (reference sequence). CDR3 sequence reads: CASRDRGRSGANVLTF. In DNA form, the CDR3 reads TGTGCCAGCCGGGACAGGGGGCGCTCTGGGGCCAACGTCCTGACTTTC. Supplemented by reference TRBV19 and TRBJ2-6, the full variable domain reads DGGITQSPKYLFRKEGQNVTLSCEQNLNHDAMYWYRQDPGQGLRLIYYSQIVNDFQKGDIAEGYSVSREKKESFPLTVTSAQKNPTAFYLCASRDRGRSGANVLTFGAGSRLTVL.

The chain links TRBV27 to TRBJ2-3; a weak D match, TRBD1 (5 bases). The CDR3 has 13 residues. From germline, CDR1 is MNHEY and CDR2 SMNVEV (reference sequence). Trimming removed 0 bases at V and 8 bases at J, with 9 bases between. The CDR3 bases are TGTGCCAGCAGTTTATCGGGGCCCACTACGCAGTATTTT. Protein sequence: CASSLSGPTTQYF.

A word on this clone: Other DNA sequences from this sample encode an identical CDR3 as well. J is TRBJ2-7 and V is TRBV19; 9 nucleotides agree with TRBD1. The CDR3 has 15 residues. Germline V CDR1 and CDR2: LNHDA, SQIVND (reference sequence). The ends lost 4 bases at V and 1 base at J; junction bases unmatched: 5. The CDR3 is CASSTPDRGSYEQYF. Written as DNA, the CDR3 is TGTGCCAGTAGTACTCCGGACAGGGGTTCCTACGAGCAGTACTTC.

The gene calls are TRBV7-9 and TRBJ1-6, with D possibly being TRBD1 (5 bases). CDR1 and CDR2 (germline): SEHNR, FQNEAQ (reference sequence). Trimming removed 1 base from V and 9 bases from J, with 13 bases in between. There are 15 residues in the CDR3. CDR3 sequence (DNA): TGTGCCAGCAGCTTAGGGGGTGGCGGGGGTTCACCCCTCCACTTT. This codes for CASSLGGGGGSPLHF.

The chain employs TRBV28 and TRBJ2-3; D perhaps matches TRBD2 (5 bases). The V gene's germline CDR1 is MDHEN and CDR2 SYDVKM. V gave up 2 bases and J gave up 5 bases, with 8 bases separating them. The CDR3 is 13 amino acids. The DNA for the CDR3 is TGTGCCAGCAGTTTACCAGCGGTAGATACGCAGTATTTT. Translated, it gives CASSLPAVDTQYF.

J is TRBJ2-7 and V is TRBV7-9; TRBD2 agrees at 11 bases. V lost 5 bases, J lost 3 bases, and 6 bases stayed unmatched. Germline V gives CDR1 SEHNR, CDR2 FQNEAQ (reference sequence). The CDR3 contains 15 residues. The CDR3 nucleotides are TGTGCCAGCAGCCACGGACTAGCGGGTCGCTACGAGCAGTACTTC. Translated: CASSHGLAGRYEQYF.

V gene TRBV6-4 combines with J gene TRBJ1-2, with D possibly TRBD1 on 6 matching bases. CDR1 is MRHNA, CDR2 SNTAGT, per germline. CDR3 size: 13 residues. The germline V and J ends were trimmed by 5 bases and 6 bases, with 13 bases remaining between them. Here the CDR3 reads CASSFDRTDGYTF. The CDR3 DNA is TGTGCCAGCAGTTTCGACAGGACTGATGGCTACACCTTC.